Shown below are 2 T cell receptor beta chains from a single sample sequenced in a study of breast tumors, draining lymph nodes, adjacent tissues. Breast cancer patients provided tissue from their axillary draining lymph nodes. One entry per CDR3 protein, called by TCRdb with MiXCR from the multiplex PCR reads. The repertoire has under 85,000 distinct CDR3 sequences, roughly a fifth of them found once; the top ten carry about 2.2%. The source material was axillary lymph node tissue. These receptors were taken from a female donor with breast cancer. Some clones in this sample may be carry-over from other donors' samples.

In regard to this clonotype: This may arise from a read error, as a much more abundant clone is one base away. This chain links TRBV25-1 with TRBJ2-3; D gene ambiguous. Germline CDR1 and CDR2: MGHDK and SYGVNS. The CDR3 runs 10 residues. CDR3 sequence reads: CASGQDTKYF. For the CDR3, the DNA is TGTGCCAGCGGTCAAGATACGAAGTATTTT.

This clonotype was counted at least ten times. This chain uses TRBV7-9 with TRBJ2-2; D is undetermined. Trimming took 0 bases from V and 1 from J, leaving 6 bases between them. Germline lookup yields CDR1 SEHNR and CDR2 FQNEAQ (reference sequence). The CDR3 has 15 residues. The CDR3 sequence: CASSLASVNTGELFF. The CDR3 region has the DNA TGTGCCAGCAGCTTAGCGTCAGTGAACACCGGGGAGCTGTTTTTT.